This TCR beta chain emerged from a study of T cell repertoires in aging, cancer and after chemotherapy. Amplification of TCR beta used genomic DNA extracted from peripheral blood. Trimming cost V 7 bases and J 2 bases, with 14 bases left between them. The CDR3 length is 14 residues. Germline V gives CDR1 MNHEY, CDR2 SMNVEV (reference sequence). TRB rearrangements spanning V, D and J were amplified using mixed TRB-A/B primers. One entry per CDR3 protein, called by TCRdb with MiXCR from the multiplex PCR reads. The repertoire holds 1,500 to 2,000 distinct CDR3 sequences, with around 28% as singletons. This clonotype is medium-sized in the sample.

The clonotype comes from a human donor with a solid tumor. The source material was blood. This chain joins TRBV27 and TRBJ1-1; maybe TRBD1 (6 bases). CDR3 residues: CASTTGGGNTEAFF. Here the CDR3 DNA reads TGTGCCAGCACCACTGGGGGGGGCAACACTGAAGCTTTCTTT.